One and the same sample provided the 27 T cell receptor beta chains below, sequenced in a study of blood T cell repertoires in COVID-19. Assay: immunoSEQ multiplex PCR; the TCRdb copy retains only in-frame clones and omits some. The sample consists of over 200,000 clones, approximately 85% of them appearing once. The sequenced sample was peripheral blood. The receptors shown here come from a woman in her fifties or sixties with active or convalescent COVID-19.

As for this clone: At one end the junction does not follow the germline gene, possibly because of a read error. The chain employs TRBV7-9 and TRBJ2-7; 10 bases agree with TRBD1. The CDR3 totals 15 residues. Per germline, CDR1 SEHNR and CDR2 FQNEAQ (reference sequence). The CDR3 region has the DNA TGTGCCAGCAGCGCCACCGGGACAGGGGTTTACGCCGGAGACTTC. Its translation: CASSATGTGVYAGDF.

The V gene is TRBV6-5, the J gene TRBJ2-7; 7 bases are a match to TRBD1. The CDR3 totals 14 residues. In germline, CDR1 is MNHEY, CDR2 SVGAGI. The ends lost 6 bases at V and 2 bases at J; junction bases unmatched: 7. CDR3 amino acids: CASSQLGTAYEQYV. The CDR3 coding sequence is TGTGCCAGCAGCCAACTTGGGACAGCCTACGAGCAGTACGTC.

The chain uses TRBV14 and TRBJ2-7, with D unresolved. V shed 4 bases and J shed 0 bases, with 13 bases lying between them. This CDR3 comprises 15 residues. CDR1 is SGHDN, CDR2 FVKESK, per germline. CDR3 sequence: CASSLPARSSYEQYV. The CDR3 DNA reads TGTGCCAGCAGCCTCCCGGCCCGGAGCTCCTACGAGCAGTACGTC.

The chain combines TRBV30 with TRBJ2-7; TRBD1 matches 12 bases. The CDR3 runs to 14 residues. J lost 9 bases, V lost 5 bases, and 11 bases had no gene match. CDR1 GTSNPN and CDR2 SVGIG come from the germline V gene (reference sequence). The CDR3 DNA follows: TGTGCCTGGGATTCCGGGACAGGGGGCGCATGGCAGTACTTC. This translates into CAWDSGTGGAWQYF.

V usage is TRBV7-9 and J usage is TRBJ1-2; D is ambiguous. V lost 8 bases, J lost 2 bases, and 9 bases lay in between. Germline lookup yields CDR1 SEHNR and CDR2 FQNEAQ (reference sequence). This CDR3 region has 12 residues. The CDR3 DNA reads as TGTGCCAGCTCCCGGGGAAACTATGGCTACACCTTC. Translating gives CASSRGNYGYTF.

The V and J genes are TRBV5-1 and TRBJ2-5, with D tentatively TRBD2 (6 bases). V was trimmed by 4 bases and J by 5 bases, leaving 15 bases between them. Germline CDR1 is SGHRS and CDR2 is YFSETQ. This CDR3 has 14 amino acids. The DNA of the CDR3 is TGCGCCAGCAGCCCGGCGACTAGTAGGGAGACCCAGTACTTC. Protein sequence: CASSPATSRETQYF. The full variable domain, with the rest looked up from reference TRBV5-1 and TRBJ2-5, is KAGVTQTPRYLIKTRGQQVTLSCSPISGHRSVSWYQQTPGQGLQFLFEYFSETQRNKGNFPGRFSGRQFSNSRSEMNVSTLELGDSALYLCASSPATSRETQYFGPGTRLLVL.

CDR3 sequence: CASQGSDTQYF. The CDR3 nucleotides are TGTGCCTCCCAGGGGTCGGATACGCAGTATTTT. This sequence joins TRBV10-3 and TRBJ2-3, with D perhaps matching TRBD1 (6 bases). Trimming left V 11 bases short and J 6 bases short, with 12 bases between. Germline CDR1 and CDR2: ENHRY and SYGVKD. The CDR3 has 11 amino acids.

V usage is TRBV5-4 and J usage is TRBJ2-3; 7 nucleotides agree with TRBD2. Trimming removed 10 bases from V and 5 bases from J; junction bases left unmatched: 19. The CDR3 spans 16 residues. CDR1 SGHNT and CDR2 YYREEE come from the germline V gene (reference sequence). The CDR3 spells CASRTKRGSGKDTQYF. The CDR3 coding sequence is TGTGCCTCCAGGACAAAGCGGGGTTCGGGCAAAGATACGCAGTATTTT. Variable domain in full (rest from reference TRBV5-4 and TRBJ2-3): ETGVTQSPTHLIKTRGQQVTLRCSSQSGHNTVSWYQQALGQGPQFIFQYYREEENGRGNFPPRFSGLQFPNYSSELNVNALELDDSALYLCASRTKRGSGKDTQYFGPGTRLTVL.

The gene calls are TRBV14 and TRBJ2-5; TRBD2 agrees at 11 bases. With V trimmed by 5 bases and J by 7 bases, 9 bases remained unmatched. The germline V gene has CDR1 SGHDN and CDR2 FVKESK. The CDR3 runs to 15 residues. CDR3 DNA: TGTGCCAGCAGCAAAGGGACTAGCGGCTCATCGACCCAGTACTTC. Residues: CASSKGTSGSSTQYF.

This sequence joins TRBV5-4 and TRBJ2-1, with a possible D match to TRBD1 (7 bases). Germline V gene lookup returns CDR1 SGHNT and CDR2 YYREEE (reference sequence). Trimming removed 3 bases from V and 4 bases from J, with 14 bases in between. The CDR3 consists of 15 residues. CDR3 DNA: TGTGCCAGCAGCTACTCAGGGGGGTATTACAATGAGCAGTTCTTC. Protein product: CASSYSGGYYNEQFF.

V usage is TRBV24-1 and J usage is TRBJ2-1, with 10 nucleotides matching TRBD2. V shed 1 base, J shed 5 bases, and the junction held 4 bases outside the gene matches. The CDR3 has 16 amino acids. The germline V gene encodes CDR1 KGHDR and CDR2 SFDVKD. DNA of the CDR3: TGTGCCACCAGTGATTTTGGGACTAGCGTTCACAATGAGCAGTTCTTC. This codes for CATSDFGTSVHNEQFF.

The chain joins TRBV7-9 to TRBJ2-3, with D possibly TRBD2 on 5 matching bases. The CDR3 loop spans 12 amino acids. Germline lookup yields CDR1 SEHNR and CDR2 FQNEAQ (reference sequence). CDR3 sequence (DNA): TGTGCTGGCGGGTACCTCACAGATACGCAGTATTTT. It translates to CAGGYLTDTQYF. The whole variable domain, remainder taken from reference TRBV7-9 and TRBJ2-3, is DTGVSQNPRHKITKRGQNVTFRCDPISEHNRLYWYRQTLGQGPEFLTYFQNEAQLEKSRLLSDRFSAERPKGSFSTLEIQRTEQGDSAMYLCAGGYLTDTQYFGPGTRLTVL.

The J gene is TRBJ1-1, the V gene TRBV12-3 or TRBV12-4, with a possible D match to TRBD1 (5 bases). The CDR3 is 13 residues long. Deletions cut 5 bases from V and 7 bases from J, with 14 bases between. DNA for the CDR3: TGTGCCAGCAGTCCACTGGCAAGGGGTGAAGCTTTCTTT. Its translation is CASSPLARGEAFF.

This chain links TRBV5-1 with TRBJ2-1; tentative D call: TRBD2 (6 bases). This CDR3 has 15 amino acids. The ends were cut back, 4 bases at V and 5 bases at J, with 16 bases in the middle. CDR1 and CDR2 from the germline V gene are SGHRS and YFSETQ. CDR3 nucleotides: TGCGCCAGCAGCAGGGGCGGGACCAGCGACAATGAGCAGTTCTTC. It codes for CASSRGGTSDNEQFF.

The rearrangement links TRBV18 to TRBJ1-4; 11 nucleotides match TRBD1. CDR3 length equals 16 residues. The V gene's germline CDR1 is KGHSH and CDR2 LQKENI. Losses at the gene ends were 3 bases for V and 6 bases for J; bases not matched to a gene: 6. CDR3 residues: CASSPYQGQGDEKLFF. DNA of the CDR3: TGTGCCAGCTCACCGTATCAGGGACAGGGGGATGAAAAACTGTTTTTT.

In its sample, this clone was seen a few times. The V gene is TRBV9, the J gene TRBJ1-1; maybe TRBD1 (6 bases). Per germline, CDR1 SGDLS and CDR2 YYNGEE. Trimming removed 4 bases from V and 6 bases from J, with 16 bases in between. The CDR3 sequence is 14 residues long. The CDR3 sequence: CASSKTGLDAEAFF. The CDR3 bases are TGTGCCAGCAGCAAAACAGGGTTGGACGCTGAAGCTTTCTTT.

J is TRBJ1-1 and V is TRBV6-5; no clear D gene. This CDR3 has 13 residues. V shed 4 bases and J shed 4 bases, with 10 bases lying between them. Germline CDR1 MNHEY, CDR2 SVGAGI. CDR3 sequence (DNA): TGTGCCAGCAGTTCCGAGAGGAGCACTGAAGCTTTCTTT. Protein product: CASSSERSTEAFF.

The V call is TRBV27, the J call TRBJ1-1, with TRBD1 matching over 11 bases. CDR1 MNHEY and CDR2 SMNVEV come from the germline V gene (reference sequence). There are 15 residues in the CDR3. V lost 5 bases and J lost 5; bases outside the gene matches: 7. The CDR3 spells CASSRTGGAGTEAFF. The CDR3 DNA reads as TGTGCCAGCAGTCGGACAGGGGGCGCGGGAACTGAAGCTTTCTTT.

The rearrangement joins TRBV29-1 to TRBJ2-1; 7 bases line up with TRBD2. The germline CDR1 and CDR2 sequences are SQVTM and ANQGSEA. V lost 3 bases to trimming and J lost 3 bases; unmatched junction nucleotides: 14. This CDR3 is 17 amino acids long. The DNA for the CDR3 is TGCAGCGTTGATTCTTGGGCGGGAGACCTGTACTACAATGAGCAGTTCTTC. Its protein is CSVDSWAGDLYYNEQFF.

This chain uses TRBV14 with TRBJ2-7, with D uncertain. V shed 1 base and J shed 2 bases, with 6 bases lying between them. Germline lookup yields CDR1 SGHDN and CDR2 FVKESK. This CDR3 has 13 residues. The CDR3 DNA sequence: TGTGCCAGCAGCCAAGGCCCTACCTACGAGCAGTACGTC. Translating gives CASSQGPTYEQYV.

The chain has TRBV3-1 (or the pseudogene TRBV3-2) and TRBJ2-3; a weak D match, TRBD2 (7 bases). This CDR3 comprises 14 residues. V dropped 3 bases and J dropped 4 bases, with 11 bases sitting between them. CDR1 and CDR2 (germline): LGHDT, YNNKEL (reference sequence). As DNA, the CDR3 is TGTGCCAGCAGCCAGAGGGGGAGGGCAGATACGCAGTATTTT. This translates into CASSQRGRADTQYF.

V usage is TRBV9 and J usage is TRBJ1-3; D gene uncertain. The ends were cut back, 0 bases at V and 3 bases at J, with 4 bases in the middle. CDR3 length: 13 amino acids. CDR1 is SGDLS and CDR2 is YYNGEE in the germline V gene. This chain's CDR3 is CASSVGGGNTIYF. The CDR3 bases are TGTGCCAGCAGCGTAGGCGGTGGAAACACCATATATTTT.

The V gene is TRBV7-2, the J gene TRBJ1-5; no definite D call. The CDR3 is 14 residues long. Germline V gene data show CDR1 as SGHTA and CDR2 as FQGNSA. V was clipped by 0 bases and J by 7 bases, with 10 bases between them. In nucleotides, the CDR3 is TGTGCCAGCAGCTTAGCTTCGAGGGAGCAGCCCCAGCATTTT. Its translation: CASSLASREQPQHF. The complete variable domain, with remaining parts taken from reference TRBV7-2 and TRBJ1-5, reads GAGVSQSPSNKVTEKGKDVELRCDPISGHTALYWYRQSLGQGLEFLIYFQGNSAPDKSGLPSDRFSAERTGGSVSTLTIQRTQQEDSAVYLCASSLASREQPQHFGDGTRLSIL.

The chain joins TRBV29-1 to TRBJ1-2, with 7 positions matching TRBD1. Germline V gene sequence: CDR1 SQVTM, CDR2 ANQGSEA. J gave up 4 bases and V 7 bases, and 6 bases lay outside the gene matches. This CDR3 is built from 12 residues. The CDR3 is CSAEGDSYGYTF. For the CDR3, the DNA is TGCAGCGCCGAGGGGGACAGCTATGGCTACACCTTC.

V is TRBV3-1 (or the pseudogene TRBV3-2) and J is TRBJ1-2, with 8 positions matching TRBD1. The germline V gene has CDR1 LGHDT and CDR2 YNNKEL (reference sequence). J gave up 2 bases and V 2 bases, and 4 bases lay outside the gene matches. The CDR3 is 15 amino acids. CDR3: CASSQQGAGNYGYTF. DNA for the CDR3: TGTGCCAGCAGCCAACAGGGGGCTGGAAACTATGGCTACACCTTC.

The chain combines TRBV5-5 with TRBJ1-4, with 10 nucleotides matching TRBD1. Looked up from germline, CDR1 is SGHKS and CDR2 is YYEKEE (reference sequence). CDR3 length equals 15 residues. J was trimmed by 3 bases and V by 3 bases; bases with no gene match: 2. CDR3 coding DNA: TGTGCCAGCAGCTGGACAGGGGGAGCTAATGAAAAACTGTTTTTT. It codes for CASSWTGGANEKLFF.

V usage is TRBV28 and J usage is TRBJ2-7; D gene ambiguous. Germline assignment: CDR1 MDHEN and CDR2 SYDVKM. The germline V and J ends were trimmed by 0 bases and 6 bases, with 9 bases remaining between them. The CDR3 has 13 residues. In DNA, the CDR3 is TGTGCCAGCAGTTTATGGGTCCTCGGCGAGCAGTACTTC. This gives the protein CASSLWVLGEQYF.